The 27 T cell receptor beta chains reported below all come from one sample, sequenced in a study of cytomegalovirus exposure and HLA in healthy donors. The PCR employed 60 Vbeta primers together with 13 Jbeta primers. Here immunoSEQ multiplex PCR was the method, and the copy in TCRdb shows in-frame clones only, minus some. The sample has 100,000 to 150,000 clones, 70% to 80% seen once. The sample comprised PBMCs. The origin of the receptors is a man in his forties in good health and CMV-seronegative.

This clone was counted between two and nine times. This chain joins TRBV7-2 and TRBJ1-1, with D possibly matching TRBD1 (6 bases). The germline V gene has CDR1 SGHTA and CDR2 FQGNSA. V gave up 2 bases and J gave up 7 bases, with 17 bases separating them. CDR3 size: 15 residues. The CDR3 sequence: CASSLISGGLNEAFF. CDR3 nucleotide sequence: TGTGCCAGCAGCTTAATTTCTGGGGGCCTGAATGAAGCTTTCTTT.

The rearrangement links TRBV14 to TRBJ1-1, with D possibly matching TRBD1 (6 bases). Germline V lookup: CDR1 SGHDN, CDR2 FVKESK. The CDR3 has 15 residues. V lost 0 bases and J lost 6, with 14 bases in between. The CDR3 sequence is CASSQDGTIPPEAFF. The CDR3, as DNA: TGTGCCAGCAGCCAAGACGGGACAATTCCCCCTGAAGCTTTCTTT.

The count of this clone is one. V gene TRBV13 combines with J gene TRBJ1-1, with a tentative D call TRBD1 (5 bases). CDR1 is PRHDT and CDR2 is FYEKMQ in the germline V gene (reference sequence). Trimming left V 5 bases short and J 0 bases short, with 16 bases between. The CDR3 totals 16 residues. The CDR3 DNA reads as TGTGCCAGCAGCACCGAGACAGCAAGCATGAACACTGAAGCTTTCTTT. Translation: CASSTETASMNTEAFF.

The chain employs TRBV11-2 and TRBJ1-5, with a weak D call TRBD1 (6 bases). This CDR3 is 18 amino acids long. Germline V gene lookup returns CDR1 SGHAT and CDR2 FQNNGV. V lost 0 bases and J lost 9, with 24 bases in between. Here the CDR3 reads CASSLDDPRTGWKMPQHF. Written as DNA, the CDR3 is TGTGCCAGCAGCTTAGACGACCCACGTACAGGGTGGAAGATGCCCCAGCATTTT.

This chain links TRBV30 with TRBJ1-2; D might be TRBD1 (5 bases). Trimming left V 2 bases short and J 8 bases short, with 15 bases between. There are 13 residues in the CDR3. CDR1 is GTSNPN and CDR2 is SVGIG in the germline V gene (reference sequence). The CDR3 spells CAWSRDSREGYTF. In DNA, the CDR3 is TGTGCCTGGAGTCGGGACTCCCGGGAGGGCTACACCTTC.

The V call is TRBV6-1, the J call TRBJ1-1; 7 bases are a match to TRBD1. The CDR3 covers 13 residues. Unmatched junction bases numbered 3, after V lost 2 bases and J lost 6 bases. Germline CDR1 is MNHNS and CDR2 is SASEGT. The CDR3 loop is CASSEFGQAEAFF. The CDR3, as DNA: TGTGCCAGCAGTGAATTTGGACAGGCTGAAGCTTTCTTT.

The V call is TRBV10-3, the J call TRBJ2-3, with 13 bases that match TRBD2. The CDR3 spans 17 residues. With V trimmed by 2 bases and J by 2 bases, 4 bases remained unmatched. Germline V CDR1 and CDR2: ENHRY, SYGVKD. This CDR3 reads CAISEPGLAGATDTQYF. The CDR3 region has the DNA TGTGCCATCAGTGAGCCTGGACTAGCGGGGGCCACAGATACGCAGTATTTT.

This clone has just a few counts. The V and J genes are TRBV5-4 and TRBJ2-1; weak D call: TRBD2 (5 bases). The germline V gene encodes CDR1 SGHNT and CDR2 YYREEE (reference sequence). V lost 3 bases and J 6 bases, leaving 16 bases between the germline ends. The CDR3 is made up of 15 amino acids. CDR3 amino acids: CASSSPFEAGNEQFF. The CDR3 bases are TGTGCCAGCAGCTCGCCTTTCGAGGCGGGCAATGAGCAGTTCTTC.

On this clone itself: In the same sample, other DNA sequences code for this CDR3. The rearrangement uses TRBV5-4 and TRBJ2-7, with 8 bases matching TRBD2. Looked up from germline, CDR1 is SGHNT and CDR2 is YYREEE (reference sequence). V trimming: 0 bases; J trimming: 4 bases; junction bases outside the gene matches: 6. The CDR3 totals 15 residues. For the CDR3, the DNA is TGTGCCAGCAGCTTGGCTGGCGGGGGGAAGTACGAGCAGTACTTC. Its translation is CASSLAGGGKYEQYF.

V gene TRBV30 combines with J gene TRBJ1-6; 10 bases match TRBD1. This CDR3 is 15 amino acids long. Germline V lookup: CDR1 GTSNPN, CDR2 SVGIG (reference sequence). The J segment lost 4 bases and the V segment lost 5 bases, leaving 5 bases of the junction unmatched. The CDR3: CAWDRGLGYNSPLHF. CDR3 sequence (DNA): TGTGCCTGGGACAGGGGGCTAGGGTATAATTCACCCCTCCACTTT. Full variable domain (rest looked up from reference TRBV30 and TRBJ1-6): SQTIHQWPATLVQPVGSPLSLECTVEGTSNPNLYWYRQAAGRGLQLLFYSVGIGQISSEVPQNLSASRPQDRQFILSSKKLLLSDSGFYLCAWDRGLGYNSPLHFGNGTRLTVT.

The chain joins TRBV12-2 to TRBJ2-7; no check of the table's D call, TRBD2, against the DNA was made. TRBV12-2 is a pseudogene locus. The CDR3 has 14 residues. The CDR3 reads CASRCPLYVNEQYF. CDR3 sequence (DNA): TGTGCAAGTCGCTGTCCCCTCTATGTGAACGAGCAGTACTTC.

The V and J genes are TRBV19 and TRBJ1-1; D possibly corresponds to TRBD1 (6 bases). Deletions cut 6 bases from V and 0 bases from J, with 14 bases between. CDR1 and CDR2 from the germline V gene are LNHDA and SQIVND (reference sequence). This CDR3 region has 15 residues. The DNA of the CDR3 is TGTGCCAGTAGACAGGGCCCCGGCATGAACACTGAAGCTTTCTTT. It specifies CASRQGPGMNTEAFF.

The chain has TRBV14 and TRBJ2-5; D unresolved. The CDR3 runs to 12 residues. Germline V gene sequence: CDR1 SGHDN, CDR2 FVKESK. V was pared by 0 bases and J by 8 bases, with 7 bases between. As DNA, the CDR3 is TGTGCCAGCAGCCAAGAAGGAGCCACCCAGTACTTC. As protein: CASSQEGATQYF.

The chain joins TRBV19 to TRBJ2-7; D is unresolved. The V gene's germline CDR1 is LNHDA and CDR2 SQIVND (reference sequence). This CDR3 has 13 residues. V was shortened by 8 bases and J by 4 bases, with 15 bases between the two germline ends. CDR3 amino acids: CASSTTTYYEQYF. The CDR3 nucleotides are TGTGCCAGTTCCACCACGACTTATTACGAGCAGTACTTC.

CDR3: CASSSHSGTGVLEQFF. CDR3 in DNA: TGCGCCAGCAGCTCTCACTCCGGGACAGGGGTATTGGAGCAGTTCTTC. The chain uses TRBV5-1 and TRBJ2-1; 10 bases match TRBD1. CDR1 and CDR2 (germline): SGHRS, YFSETQ. V gave up 3 bases and J gave up 10 bases; unmatched junction bases: 13. The CDR3 length is 16 residues.

The V call is TRBV12-5, the J call TRBJ1-1, with D perhaps TRBD1 (5 bases). CDR1 is LGHNT, CDR2 FRNRAP, per germline. The V and J ends lost 6 bases and 1 base respectively, with 12 bases between them. This CDR3 spans 14 amino acids. This CDR3 reads CASGRGTANTEAFF. In DNA form, the CDR3 reads TGTGCTAGTGGCCGCGGGACTGCGAACACTGAAGCTTTCTTT.

V and J are TRBV5-4 and TRBJ2-3; TRBD2 agrees at 12 bases. V gave up 4 bases and J gave up 0 bases; unmatched junction bases: 12. CDR3 length: 19 amino acids. Per germline, CDR1 SGHNT and CDR2 YYREEE (reference sequence). The CDR3 region is CASSTRRLAGATSTDTQYF. The CDR3 nucleotides are TGTGCCAGCAGCACACGACGACTAGCGGGGGCGACTAGCACAGATACGCAGTATTTT. The entire variable domain, with the rest obtained from reference TRBV5-4 and TRBJ2-3, is as follows: ETGVTQSPTHLIKTRGQQVTLRCSSQSGHNTVSWYQQALGQGPQFIFQYYREEENGRGNFPPRFSGLQFPNYSSELNVNALELDDSALYLCASSTRRLAGATSTDTQYFGPGTRLTVL.

The rearrangement joins TRBV7-8 to TRBJ1-4; D possibly corresponds to TRBD1 (6 bases). Germline loops: CDR1 SGHVS, CDR2 FQNEAQ. The CDR3 is 15 amino acids. Trimming left V 7 bases short and J 0 bases short, with 12 bases between. CDR3 protein: CASTPGVATNEKLFF. DNA of the CDR3: TGTGCCAGCACCCCAGGGGTTGCAACTAATGAAAAACTGTTTTTT.

Turning to this clone: Sequence at one end of the junction differs from germline and may be a read error. This chain connects TRBV2 to TRBJ1-6; 7 nucleotides match TRBD1. The V gene's germline CDR1 is SNHLY and CDR2 FYNNEI. This CDR3 is 14 amino acids long. CDR3 nucleotides: TGTGCCACCAGTAGACAGGGAGGCGGATCACCCCTCCACTTT. This translates into CATSRQGGGSPLHF.

The chain combines TRBV9 with TRBJ2-3; 13 nucleotides match TRBD2. CDR1 SGDLS and CDR2 YYNGEE come from the germline V gene. CDR3 length: 16 amino acids. V trimming: 4 bases; J trimming: 6 bases; junction bases outside the gene matches: 8. The CDR3 bases are TGTGCCAGCAGCCCAAGGACTAGCGGGGGCGGGGATACGCAGTATTTT. Its translation is CASSPRTSGGGDTQYF.

This clone occurred a few times. The rearrangement links TRBV6-5 to TRBJ2-7; 7 positions match TRBD2. The germline gives CDR1 MNHEY, CDR2 SVGAGI. The V segment lost 6 bases and the J segment 5 bases; nucleotides outside the gene matches: 7. This CDR3 region has 13 residues. The CDR3 protein is CASSYGRGNEQYF. The CDR3 region has the DNA TGTGCCAGCAGCTACGGGCGGGGGAACGAGCAGTACTTC.

Here the CDR3 reads CASSGEDLGFDEQFF. CDR3 coding DNA: TGTGCCAGCAGCGGGGAGGACTTGGGGTTCGATGAGCAGTTCTTC. The chain couples TRBV9 to TRBJ2-1, with D tentatively TRBD2 (6 bases). The V gene's germline CDR1 is SGDLS and CDR2 YYNGEE. CDR3 length: 15 amino acids. V was pared by 3 bases and J by 8 bases, with 18 bases between.

This clone was counted once. This sequence joins TRBV27 and TRBJ1-4; a weak D match, TRBD1 (6 bases). CDR3 length: 17 residues. Germline V gene data show CDR1 as MNHEY and CDR2 as SMNVEV (reference sequence). Trimming removed 5 bases at V and 7 bases at J, with 23 bases between. The CDR3 sequence is CASSLSHQGIGGEKLFF. CDR3 coding DNA: TGTGCCAGCAGTCTCTCCCACCAGGGAATAGGGGGTGAAAAACTGTTTTTT.

For this clone: The junction does not match germline at one end; this may be a read error. The chain has TRBV7-9 and TRBJ2-1, with 8 bases aligning to TRBD2. Germline V lookup: CDR1 SEHNR, CDR2 FQNEAQ (reference sequence). This CDR3 spans 16 amino acids. The CDR3 bases are TGTTCCAGCAGCCCCAGTGGGCGGGGGGCCTACAATGAGCAGTTCTTC. This encodes CSSSPSGRGAYNEQFF.

V and J are TRBV5-1 and TRBJ2-3; 12 bases are a match to TRBD2. CDR1 and CDR2 (germline): SGHRS, YFSETQ. This CDR3 region has 15 residues. Losses at the gene ends were 6 bases for V and 0 bases for J; bases not matched to a gene: 2. The CDR3 reads CASNGLAGSTDTQYF. CDR3 nucleotide sequence: TGCGCCAGCAACGGACTAGCGGGGAGCACAGATACGCAGTATTTT.

The CDR3 DNA sequence: TGTGCCAGCAGCCCGACAGGGGCGGGCTACACCTTC. Translated: CASSPTGAGYTF. The chain combines TRBV28 with TRBJ1-2, with 8 positions matching TRBD1. V lost 6 bases, J lost 8 bases, and 5 bases stayed unmatched. Germline V gives CDR1 MDHEN, CDR2 SYDVKM. The CDR3 sequence is 12 residues long.

This chain links TRBV6-6 with TRBJ2-1; 10 nucleotides agree with TRBD2. Germline V gene data show CDR1 as MNHNY and CDR2 as SVGAGI (reference sequence). V was pared by 2 bases and J by 6 bases, with 4 bases of the junction left unmatched. This CDR3 is 15 amino acids long. The CDR3 loop is CASSYVAGGSNEQFF. The CDR3 nucleotides read TGTGCCAGCAGTTACGTAGCGGGGGGCTCCAATGAGCAGTTCTTC.